The TCR beta chain described here comes from a study of cytomegalovirus exposure and HLA in healthy donors. This table comes from immunoSEQ multiplex PCR, and its TCRdb copy is limited to in-frame clones, with some not included. The sample shows under 200,000 clones, approximately 96% of them seen only once. Germline V gives CDR1 SGHDT, CDR2 YYEEEE. Trimming cost V 4 bases and J 5 bases; bases outside gene matches: 13. The CDR3 has 17 amino acids. This sequence was found in a woman between 18 and 29 years old in good health and CMV-seronegative. The chain employs TRBV5-6 and TRBJ2-1, with TRBD1 identical over 9 bases. The sequencing sample was made of PBMCs. CDR3 protein: CASSRRSERDRDNEQFF. The DNA for the CDR3 is TGTGCCAGCAGCCGAAGAAGTGAAAGGGACAGGGACAATGAGCAGTTCTTC.